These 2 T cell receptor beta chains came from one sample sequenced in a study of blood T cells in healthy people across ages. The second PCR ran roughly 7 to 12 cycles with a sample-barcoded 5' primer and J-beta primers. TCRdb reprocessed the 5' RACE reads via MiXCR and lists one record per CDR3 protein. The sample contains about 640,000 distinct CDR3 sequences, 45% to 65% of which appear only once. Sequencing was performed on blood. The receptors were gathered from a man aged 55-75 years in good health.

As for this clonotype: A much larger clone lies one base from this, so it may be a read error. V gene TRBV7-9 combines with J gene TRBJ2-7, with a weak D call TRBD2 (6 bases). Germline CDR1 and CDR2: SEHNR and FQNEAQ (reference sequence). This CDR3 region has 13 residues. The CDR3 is CASSPPGGGERYF. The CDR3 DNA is TGTGCCAGCAGCCCCCCCGGGGGTGGCGAGCGGTACTTC.

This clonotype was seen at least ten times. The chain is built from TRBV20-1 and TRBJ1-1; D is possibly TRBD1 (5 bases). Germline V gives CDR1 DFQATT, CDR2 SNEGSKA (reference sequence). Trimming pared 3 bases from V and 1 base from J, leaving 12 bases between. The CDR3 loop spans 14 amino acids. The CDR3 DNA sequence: TGCAGTGCTAGCCCCCTTGGGGGGAACACTGAAGCTTTCTTT. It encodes CSASPLGGNTEAFF.